This T cell receptor (beta chain) was observed in a study of shared clonotypes between healthy human individuals. Study summary: Donors consisted of a couple of women and three men between 18 and 49. For every donor, three CD4 naive, three CD4 memory, two CD8 naive and one CD8 memory plates were used. Study-wide points: Clonotype sharing among donors likely depends on sequencing depth. The four-donor shared clonotypes exceeded non-shared clonotypes in generation probability, with non-shared ones scoring lower.

V was trimmed by 5 bases and J by 6 bases, leaving 10 bases between them. Germline-derived CDR1 and CDR2 are LNHDA and SQIVND (reference sequence). The CDR3 totals 12 residues. For this clone: What it recognizes is unknown.

Data came from immunoSEQ multiplex PCR; TCRdb stores just in-frame clones and leaves some out. The sample includes roughly 1,600,000 clones, 98% of them seen just once. The material sequenced was naive CD4+ T cells sorted from blood. Sample subset: CD45RA+ positively selected. The gene calls are TRBV19 and TRBJ1-2; D remains ambiguous. The clonotype comes from a man aged 25-45 years in good health. For the CDR3, the DNA is TGTGCCAGTAGTTCGTTAAGGGATGGCTACACCTTC. Translating gives CASSSLRDGYTF.